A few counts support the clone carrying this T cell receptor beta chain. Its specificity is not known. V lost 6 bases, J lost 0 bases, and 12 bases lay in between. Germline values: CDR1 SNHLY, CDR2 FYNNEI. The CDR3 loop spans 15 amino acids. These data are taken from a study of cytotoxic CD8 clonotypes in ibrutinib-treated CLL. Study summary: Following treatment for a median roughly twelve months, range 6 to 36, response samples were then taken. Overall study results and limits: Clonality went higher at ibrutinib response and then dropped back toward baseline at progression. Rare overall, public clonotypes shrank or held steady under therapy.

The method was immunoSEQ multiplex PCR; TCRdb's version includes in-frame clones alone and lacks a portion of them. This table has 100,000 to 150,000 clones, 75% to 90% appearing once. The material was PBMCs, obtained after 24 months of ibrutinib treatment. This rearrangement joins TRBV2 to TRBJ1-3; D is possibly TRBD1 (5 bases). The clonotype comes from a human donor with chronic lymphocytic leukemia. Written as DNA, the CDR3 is TGTGCCAGCAGCCCTAGGGGCATCTCTGGAAACACCATATATTTT. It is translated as CASSPRGISGNTIYF.